This is a list of T cell receptor beta chains from one sample in a study of human T cells and chemical hapten exposure. TCRdb re-called the RACE reads with MiXCR, one entry per CDR3 protein. Among approximately 57,000 distinct CDR3 sequences listed, more than 7.5% were seen once. The sequences come from whole blood, collected in connection with sensitization to the hapten diphenylcyclopropenone (DPC). All receptors come from a man aged 40-50 years with alopecia areata. Some clones in this sample may be carry-over from other donors' samples. Each CDR3 is given with its conserved first and last residue. The D gene is left open where the match is weak. Some rows mark clone size as missing; the rest say once, few, many or name a class of expanded clone.

CDR3aa	CDR3nt	d_gene	v_gene	j_gene	abundance
CSARPRLAGETDTQYF	TGCAGTGCTAGACCCCGACTAGCGGGAGAAACAGATACGCAGTATTTT	TRBD2	TRBV20-1	TRBJ2-3	-
CASSQGEAGLNTPPPDTQYF	TGTGCCAGCAGTCAGGGAGAAGCGGGACTGAACACACCGCCCCCAGATACGCAGTATTTT	TRBD2	TRBV6-5	TRBJ2-3	many
CASSTTGLANEKLFF	TGTGCCAGCAGCACGACAGGGTTAGCTAATGAAAAACTGTTTTTT	TRBD1	TRBV7-2	TRBJ1-4	-
CASSLVLGLALAAEQYF	TGTGCCAGCAGTTTAGTATTGGGACTAGCCTTAGCGGCCGAGCAGTACTTC	TRBD2	TRBV12-3/TRBV12-4	TRBJ2-7	many
CSATDHQETQYF	TGCAGTGCTACCGACCACCAAGAGACCCAGTACTTC	-	TRBV20-1	TRBJ2-5	-
CASSPSGLAQYNEQFF	TGTGCCAGCAGTCCGTCGGGACTAGCGCAATACAATGAGCAGTTCTTC	TRBD2	TRBV28	TRBJ2-1	-
CASSLPDSRNEQFF	TGCGCCAGCAGTTTACCCGACAGCCGTAATGAGCAGTTCTTC	-	TRBV28	TRBJ2-1	once
CASSAGTSGTEQFF	TGCGCCAGCAGCGCGGGGACTAGCGGGACGGAGCAGTTCTTC	TRBD2	TRBV5-1	TRBJ2-1	few
CASVGLLASYEQYF	TGTGCCAGCGTAGGATTGCTTGCCTCCTACGAGCAGTACTTC	-	TRBV2	TRBJ2-7	few
CATLVSGQETQYF	TGCGCCACCTTGGTGAGCGGCCAAGAGACCCAGTACTTC	-	TRBV10-2	TRBJ2-5	few
CASSPGPLHEQYF	TGTGCCAGCAGTCCCGGACCGCTCCACGAGCAGTACTTC	-	TRBV28	TRBJ2-7	-
CASSSPFEWGQETQYF	TGTGCCAGCAGCTCGCCGTTTGAGTGGGGGCAAGAGACCCAGTACTTC	-	TRBV11-2	TRBJ2-5	-
CASSPTSGRVGELFF	TGTGCCAGCAGTCCTACTAGCGGGAGAGTCGGGGAGCTGTTTTTT	TRBD2	TRBV28	TRBJ2-2	-
CASSTVGLVEQFF	TGTGCCAGCAGTACAGTGGGGTTAGTTGAGCAGTTCTTC	-	TRBV2	TRBJ2-1	few
CASSRDRPLSETQYF	TGTGCCAGCAGTCGGGACAGGCCCCTATCAGAGACCCAGTACTTC	TRBD1	TRBV28	TRBJ2-5	-
CASSPGDREKLFF	TGTGCCAGCTCCCCAGGGGATCGTGAAAAACTGTTTTTT	-	TRBV27	TRBJ1-4	few
CASRTGLTNVLTF	TGCGCCAGCAGGACGGGCCTCACCAACGTCCTGACTTTC	-	TRBV5-1	TRBJ2-6	-
CASSITGGGNEQFF	TGTGCCAGCAGCATTACAGGGGGAGGGAATGAGCAGTTCTTC	-	TRBV7-3	TRBJ2-1	few
CAWSAGTGYEQYF	TGTGCCTGGAGTGCCGGGACGGGGTACGAGCAGTACTTC	-	TRBV30	TRBJ2-7	-
CASSQDGSSGTDTQYF	TGCGCCAGCAGCCAAGATGGAAGTAGCGGAACAGATACGCAGTATTTT	-	TRBV4-1	TRBJ2-3	-
CSARAPSAVYEQYF	TGCAGTGCTAGAGCACCTAGCGCTGTCTACGAGCAGTACTTC	-	TRBV20-1	TRBJ2-7	many
CASSLSGYNEQFF	TGTGCCAGCAGCTTAAGCGGATACAATGAGCAGTTCTTC	-	TRBV7-3	TRBJ2-1	-
CASKLAVTGELFF	TGTGCCAGCAAACTAGCGGTCACCGGGGAGCTGTTTTTT	TRBD2	TRBV12-3/TRBV12-4	TRBJ2-2	few
CSAQRRVSQNQPQHF	TGCAGTGCCCAAAGGAGGGTGTCTCAAAATCAGCCCCAGCATTTT	-	TRBV20-1	TRBJ1-5	few
CASSEGRRAKNIQYF	TGCGCCAGCAGCGAGGGACGTCGGGCCAAAAACATTCAGTACTTC	-	TRBV10-2	TRBJ2-4	-
CASSLPTSGRGDTGELFF	TGTGCCAGCAGCCTACCGACTAGCGGGAGAGGGGACACCGGGGAGCTGTTTTTT	TRBD2	TRBV7-9	TRBJ2-2	few
CASRPGLAGTDTQYF	TGTGCCAGCAGACCTGGACTAGCGGGCACAGATACGCAGTATTTT	TRBD2	TRBV2	TRBJ2-3	many
CASSPDARGVYEQYF	TGCGCCAGCAGCCCGGACGCTCGAGGGGTCTACGAGCAGTACTTC	-	TRBV4-3	TRBJ2-7	few
CASSVGGRAGTHEQFF	TGTGCCAGCAGCGTTGGCGGGAGGGCCGGAACCCATGAGCAGTTCTTC	TRBD2	TRBV9	TRBJ2-1	-
CSAKGTDPNYGYTF	TGCAGCGCGAAGGGGACCGACCCTAACTATGGCTACACCTTC	-	TRBV29-1	TRBJ1-2	-
CASSVVGDTQYF	TGTGCCAGCAGTGTTGTAGGAGATACGCAGTATTTT	-	TRBV25-1	TRBJ2-3	few
CASSYSIAYEQYF	TGTGCCAGCAGTTACTCGATTGCCTACGAGCAGTACTTC	-	TRBV6-5	TRBJ2-7	few
CSAPPGGARTDTQYF	TGCAGTGCCCCTCCGGGGGGGGCCCGCACAGATACGCAGTATTTT	TRBD2	TRBV20-1	TRBJ2-3	few
CSARGGLAGEEQYF	TGCAGTGCTAGAGGGGGACTAGCGGGGGAAGAGCAGTACTTC	TRBD2	TRBV20-1	TRBJ2-7	many
CASSKYRGTYEQYF	TGTGCCAGCAGTAAATACAGGGGAACGTACGAGCAGTACTTC	TRBD1	TRBV6-1	TRBJ2-7	-
CASSLGTGAGNEQFF	TGTGCCAGCAGTTTAGGGACAGGGGCAGGGAATGAGCAGTTCTTC	TRBD1	TRBV12-3/TRBV12-4	TRBJ2-1	-
CASSPDSNEQFF	TGTGCCAGCAGCCCTGACAGCAATGAGCAGTTCTTC	-	TRBV7-9	TRBJ2-1	few
CASSSAGQNIQYF	TGTGCCAGTAGTAGCGCAGGTCAAAACATTCAGTACTTC	-	TRBV19	TRBJ2-4	many
CASSYSGQMGYEQYF	TGTGCCAGCAGTTACTCCGGACAAATGGGGTACGAGCAGTACTTC	-	TRBV6-5	TRBJ2-7	few
CASSPRTSGQETQYF	TGTGCCAGCAGCCCTAGGACTAGCGGGCAAGAGACCCAGTACTTC	TRBD2	TRBV7-2	TRBJ2-5	-
CASSLSSGSSYNEQFF	TGCGCCAGCAGCTTGAGTAGCGGGAGCTCCTACAATGAGCAGTTCTTC	TRBD2	TRBV5-1	TRBJ2-1	-
CASQSGSRDEQYF	TGTGCCAGCCAAAGCGGGAGCCGTGACGAGCAGTACTTC	TRBD2	TRBV27	TRBJ2-7	-
CASRVGRGCNEQFF	TGTGCAAGTCGTGTTGGGAGAGGCTGCAATGAGCAGTTCTTC	-	TRBV12-2	TRBJ2-1	-
CASSQGIAGGSEQYF	TGTGCCAGCAGCCAAGGGATAGCGGGAGGTAGCGAGCAGTACTTC	TRBD2	TRBV3-1	TRBJ2-7	-
CASRGGTGSNSPLHF	TGTGCCAGCAGGGGAGGGACAGGATCTAATTCACCCCTCCACTTT	TRBD1	TRBV27	TRBJ1-6	few
CASHDGRGNTEAFF	TGTGCCAGCCACGATGGCAGGGGGAACACTGAAGCTTTCTTT	-	TRBV19	TRBJ1-1	-
CASSLGQNYEQYF	TGTGCCAGCAGCCTGGGACAGAACTACGAGCAGTACTTC	TRBD1	TRBV12-3/TRBV12-4	TRBJ2-7	few
CSARDLAGALNYEQYF	TGCAGTGCTAGAGATTTGGCAGGGGCGTTAAATTACGAGCAGTACTTC	-	TRBV20-1	TRBJ2-7	few
CASSYGELFF	TGTGCCAGCAGTTACGGGGAGCTGTTTTTT	-	TRBV2	TRBJ2-2	-
CASSPAQESYEQYF	TGTGCCAGCTCACCAGCGCAGGAGTCCTACGAGCAGTACTTC	-	TRBV18	TRBJ2-7	many
CASSVDGTDTQYF	TGTGCCAGCAGCGTAGATGGCACAGATACGCAGTATTTT	-	TRBV9	TRBJ2-3	many
CASSLRSQGALSYGYTF	TGTGCCAGCAGCTTAAGGTCGCAGGGGGCGCTTAGCTATGGCTACACCTTC	TRBD1	TRBV7-8	TRBJ1-2	many
CASSFYGSGANVLTF	TGTGCCAGCAGCTTTTATGGCAGTGGGGCCAACGTCCTGACTTTC	-	TRBV7-3	TRBJ2-6	few
CSATPHYVVYGYTF	TGCAGTGCGACGCCTCATTACGTGGTCTATGGCTACACCTTC	-	TRBV20-1	TRBJ1-2	many
CASRDTLYEQYF	TGTGCCAGCCGGGACACACTCTACGAGCAGTACTTC	-	TRBV6-5	TRBJ2-7	-